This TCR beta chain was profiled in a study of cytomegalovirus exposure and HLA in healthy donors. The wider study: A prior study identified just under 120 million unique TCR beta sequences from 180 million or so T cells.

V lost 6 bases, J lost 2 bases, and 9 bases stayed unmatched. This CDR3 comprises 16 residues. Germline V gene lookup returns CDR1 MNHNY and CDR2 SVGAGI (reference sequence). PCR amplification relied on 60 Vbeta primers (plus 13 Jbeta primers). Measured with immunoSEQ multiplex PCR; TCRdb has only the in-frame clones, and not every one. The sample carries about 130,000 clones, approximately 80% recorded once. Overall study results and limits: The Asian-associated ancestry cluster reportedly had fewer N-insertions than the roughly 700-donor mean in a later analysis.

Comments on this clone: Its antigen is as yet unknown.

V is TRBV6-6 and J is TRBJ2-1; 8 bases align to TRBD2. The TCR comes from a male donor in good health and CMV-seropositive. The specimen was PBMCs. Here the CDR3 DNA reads TGTGCCAGCAGCCCCGCCGGGACTAGAACCTACAATGAGCAGTTCTTC. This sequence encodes CASSPAGTRTYNEQFF.